This T cell receptor (beta chain) was profiled in a study of blood T cell repertoires in COVID-19. Trimming at V came to 5 bases and at J to 1 base, leaving 13 bases not matched to a gene. This CDR3 comprises 17 residues. Germline V gives CDR1 SEHNR, CDR2 FQNEAQ (reference sequence). The table came from immunoSEQ multiplex PCR; TCRdb's copy has only in-frame clones and leaves some out. The sample lists around 200,000 clones, over 70% seen once, with less than 3.5% in the top ten. The chain carries TRBV7-9 and TRBJ2-5, with 7 bases fitting TRBD2. The sequence came from a man aged 50 to 59 with active or convalescent COVID-19. Sequenced: peripheral blood. CDR3 in amino acids: CASSPRGVDWSQETQYF. DNA of the CDR3: TGTGCCAGCAGCCCCCGGGGGGTCGACTGGTCCCAAGAGACCCAGTACTTC.